The T cell receptor beta chain under discussion was sequenced for a study of blood T cell repertoires in COVID-19 (dated by TCRdb to about 2020). Context from the whole study: The collaborator samples originated in the United States, Italy and Spain and spanned the acute and convalescent phases of COVID-19. The material from the prospective study consisted of cDNA or gDNA derived from T cells, B-cell-depleted T cells, or PBMCs. Samples came from the ongoing ImmuneRACE study (first 160 participants) plus 1,254 subjects from 6 global collaborators. The sample metadata nearly always contained a de-identified subject ID, COVID-19 status, age in years and sex. HLA class I and class II types, where available, came from metadata supplied by the sample provider rather than from assay-based typing. The dataset comprised deeply sampled blood TCRbeta repertoires from subjects exposed to, actively infected with, or recovered from COVID-19. The repertoires were released in a freely available public database meant as a resource for research on the immune response to SARS-CoV-2. Overall study outcomes, separate from this receptor: How much clinical and demographic metadata was included differed by source and by participant, and the metadata was provided uncurated.

From its cysteine to its phenylalanine, the CDR3 spans 13 amino acids. The entry retains the CDR3 DNA only, 39 bases that are in frame from base 1. V is cut by 2 bases and J by 4 bases, and the space between the germline ends is 8 bases. CDR1 MNHEY and CDR2 SMNVEV were looked up in the germline V gene (reference sequence). The immunoSEQ Assay, a bias-controlled multiplex PCR, was used to amplify TCRbeta CDR3 regions from genomic DNA. The authors processed their data as follows. Nucleated cell counts per sample were estimated from amplification of reference gene primers within the assay. To quantify the absolute abundance of each unique TCRbeta CDR3 rearrangement, sequence reads were collapsed and filtered. For each sample, productive Simpson clonality was calculated as the square root of Simpson's diversity index over productive rearrangements. The source is immuneACCESS, and TCRdb retained only in-frame sequences with V and J called. Part of the clones is not carried over; for the studies checked, unresolved V genes explain less than half of this, and the remainder is unexplained. V, J and clone size derive from that table, while D and trimming were established from the DNA sequence. The sample table records a few hundred thousand clones; approximately 83% of these occur just once. The top ten hold 3.5% to 4.5% of the sample.

This clone was counted once. The clone's antigen remains unknown. No quality values exist for individual bases; no much larger clone is one base distant. Participants in the prospective study were enrolled through a virtual design, were aged roughly 18 to 90 years, and lived in roughly 26 United States geographic areas. To assign participants to cohorts, the prospective study relied on clinical history that participants themselves reported in a screening survey and a study questionnaire. Recovered participants in ImmuneRACE Cohort 3 were defined as having two consecutive negative NP/OP PCR tests, clearance from a healthcare professional, or resolution of symptoms. In the prospective study, whole blood, serum and a nasopharyngeal or oropharyngeal swab were collected from each participant by mobile phlebotomists. Prospective study participants could optionally give additional blood draws and questionnaires over an approximately 2-month period. Blood samples from the prospective study were shipped frozen or at room temperature prior to DNA extraction.

The sequencing input was PBMCs or T cells enriched from blood (not recorded which). This receptor chain uses TRBV27 and TRBJ1-2; possibly the D gene is TRBD1, per 6 matching bases. The receptor's source is a woman in her twenties or thirties who had recovered from COVID-19. The CDR3 is CASSLAGAYGYTF. The DNA sequence is TGTGCCAGCAGTTTAGCAGGGGCCTATGGCTACACCTTC.